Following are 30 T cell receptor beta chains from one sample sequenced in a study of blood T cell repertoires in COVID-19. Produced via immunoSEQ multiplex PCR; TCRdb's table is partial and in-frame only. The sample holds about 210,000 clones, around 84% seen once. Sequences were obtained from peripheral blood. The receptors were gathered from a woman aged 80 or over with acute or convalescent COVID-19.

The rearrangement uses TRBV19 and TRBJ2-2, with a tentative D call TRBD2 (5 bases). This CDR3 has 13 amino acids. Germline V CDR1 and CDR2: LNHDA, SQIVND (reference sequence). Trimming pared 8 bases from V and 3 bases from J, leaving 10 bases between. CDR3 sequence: CASRTPHTGELFF. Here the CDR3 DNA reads TGTGCCAGTCGGACTCCTCACACCGGGGAGCTGTTTTTT. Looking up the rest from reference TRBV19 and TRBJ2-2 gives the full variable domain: DGGITQSPKYLFRKEGQNVTLSCEQNLNHDAMYWYRQDPGQGLRLIYYSQIVNDFQKGDIAEGYSVSREKKESFPLTVTSAQKNPTAFYLCASRTPHTGELFFGEGSRLTVL.

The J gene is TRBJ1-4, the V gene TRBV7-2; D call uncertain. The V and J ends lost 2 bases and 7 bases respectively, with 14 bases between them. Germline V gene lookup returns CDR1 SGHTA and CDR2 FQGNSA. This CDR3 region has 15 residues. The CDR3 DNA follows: TGTGCCAGCAGCTTACAGGAGGCCGGCCCTGAAAAACTGTTTTTT. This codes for CASSLQEAGPEKLFF.

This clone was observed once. The CDR3 DNA reads as TGTGCCAGCAGCTTAGAGAGGGCCCCCTATAATTCACCCCTCCACTTT. Its protein is CASSLERAPYNSPLHF. The gene calls are TRBV7-8 and TRBJ1-6; no reliable D call. V lost 1 base, J lost 2 bases, and 9 bases lay in between. This CDR3 contains 16 residues. Germline V gene sequence: CDR1 SGHVS, CDR2 FQNEAQ.

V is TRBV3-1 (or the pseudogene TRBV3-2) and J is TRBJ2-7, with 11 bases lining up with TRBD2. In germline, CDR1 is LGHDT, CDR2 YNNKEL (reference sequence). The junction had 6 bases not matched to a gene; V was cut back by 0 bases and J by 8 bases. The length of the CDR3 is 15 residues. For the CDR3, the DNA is TGTGCCAGCAGCCAAGATCTGGGACTAGCGGCCCAGCAGTACTTC. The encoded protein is CASSQDLGLAAQQYF.

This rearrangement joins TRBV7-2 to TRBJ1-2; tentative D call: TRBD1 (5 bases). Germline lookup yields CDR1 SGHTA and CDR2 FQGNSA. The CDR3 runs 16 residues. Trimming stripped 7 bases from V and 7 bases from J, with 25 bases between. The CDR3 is CASTPEVGAGTAGYTF. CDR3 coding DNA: TGTGCCAGCACCCCAGAGGTTGGGGCAGGGACTGCTGGCTACACCTTC.

The CDR3 DNA follows: TGTGCCAGCAGCTTGTATCCCCCAGGGGCATCAAACCACGAGCAGTACTTC. Amino acid sequence: CASSLYPPGASNHEQYF. V usage is TRBV5-6 and J usage is TRBJ2-7; TRBD1 might be the D (6 bases). This CDR3 is built from 17 residues. The V end lost 1 base, the J end lost 5 bases, and 22 bases lay between the germline ends. Looked up from germline, CDR1 is SGHDT and CDR2 is YYEEEE.

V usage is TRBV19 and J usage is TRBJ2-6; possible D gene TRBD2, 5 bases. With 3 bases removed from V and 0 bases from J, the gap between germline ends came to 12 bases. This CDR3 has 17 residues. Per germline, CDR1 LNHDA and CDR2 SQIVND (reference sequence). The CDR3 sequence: CASSISSGRSGANVLTF. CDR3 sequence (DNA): TGTGCCAGTAGTATTTCGAGCGGCCGCTCTGGGGCCAACGTCCTGACTTTC.

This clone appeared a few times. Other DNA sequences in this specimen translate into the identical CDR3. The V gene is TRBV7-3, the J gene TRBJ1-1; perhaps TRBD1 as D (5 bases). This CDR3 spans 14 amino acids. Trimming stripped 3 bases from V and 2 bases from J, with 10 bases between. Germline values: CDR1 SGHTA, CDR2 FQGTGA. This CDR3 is CASSFQGANTEAFF. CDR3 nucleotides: TGTGCCAGCAGCTTTCAGGGTGCCAACACTGAAGCTTTCTTT.

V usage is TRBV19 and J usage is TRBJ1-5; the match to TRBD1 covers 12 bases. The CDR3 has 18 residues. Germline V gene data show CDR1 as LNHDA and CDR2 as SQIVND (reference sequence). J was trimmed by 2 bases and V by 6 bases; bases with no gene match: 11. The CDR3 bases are TGTGCCAGTAGCACCGGGACAGGGGGCAGCGAGGGCAATCAGCCCCAGCATTTT. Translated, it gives CASSTGTGGSEGNQPQHF.

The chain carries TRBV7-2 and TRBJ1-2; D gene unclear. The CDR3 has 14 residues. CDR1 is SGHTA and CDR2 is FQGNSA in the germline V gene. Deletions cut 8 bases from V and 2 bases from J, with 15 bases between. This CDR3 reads CASPPTGKNYGYTF. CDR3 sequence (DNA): TGTGCCAGCCCCCCAACCGGGAAAAACTATGGCTACACCTTC. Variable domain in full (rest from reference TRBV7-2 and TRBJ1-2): GAGVSQSPSNKVTEKGKDVELRCDPISGHTALYWYRQSLGQGLEFLIYFQGNSAPDKSGLPSDRFSAERTGGSVSTLTIQRTQQEDSAVYLCASPPTGKNYGYTFGSGTRLTVV.

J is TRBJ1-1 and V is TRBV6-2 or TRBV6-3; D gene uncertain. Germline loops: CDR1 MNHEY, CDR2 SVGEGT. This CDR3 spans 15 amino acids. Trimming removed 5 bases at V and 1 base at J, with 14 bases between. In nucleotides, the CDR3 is TGTGCCAGCAGTCCGCCGGCCAGCGAGAACACTGAAGCTTTCTTT. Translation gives CASSPPASENTEAFF.

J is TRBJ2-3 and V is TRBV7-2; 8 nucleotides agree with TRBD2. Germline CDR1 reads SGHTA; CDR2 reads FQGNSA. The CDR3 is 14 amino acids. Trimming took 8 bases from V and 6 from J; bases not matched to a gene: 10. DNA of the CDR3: TGTGCCAGCTCTTTAGCGGGAAGGGTCGATACGCAGTATTTT. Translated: CASSLAGRVDTQYF.

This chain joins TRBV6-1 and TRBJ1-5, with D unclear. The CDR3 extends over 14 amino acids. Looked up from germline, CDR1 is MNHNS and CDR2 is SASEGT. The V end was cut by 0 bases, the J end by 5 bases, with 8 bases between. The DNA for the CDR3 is TGTGCCAGCAGTGAAGCGAGGATCTATCAGCCCCAGCATTTT. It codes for CASSEARIYQPQHF.

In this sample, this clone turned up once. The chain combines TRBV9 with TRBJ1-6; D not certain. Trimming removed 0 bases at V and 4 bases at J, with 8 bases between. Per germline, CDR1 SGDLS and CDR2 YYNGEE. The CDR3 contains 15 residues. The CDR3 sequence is CASSVVADYNSPLHF. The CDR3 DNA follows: TGTGCCAGCAGCGTAGTAGCGGATTATAATTCACCCCTCCACTTT.

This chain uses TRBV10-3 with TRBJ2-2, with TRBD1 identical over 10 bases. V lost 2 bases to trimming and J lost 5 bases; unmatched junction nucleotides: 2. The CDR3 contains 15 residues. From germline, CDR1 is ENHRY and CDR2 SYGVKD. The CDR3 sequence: CAISEMGQGTGELFF. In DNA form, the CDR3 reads TGTGCCATCAGTGAGATGGGACAGGGGACCGGGGAGCTGTTTTTT.

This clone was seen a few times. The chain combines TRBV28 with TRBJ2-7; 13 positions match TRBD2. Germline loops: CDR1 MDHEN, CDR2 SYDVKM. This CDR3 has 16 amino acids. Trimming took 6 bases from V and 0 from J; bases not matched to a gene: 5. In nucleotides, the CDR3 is TGTGCCAGCAGCAGGGGACTAGCGGGATTCTCCTACGAGCAGTACTTC. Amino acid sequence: CASSRGLAGFSYEQYF.

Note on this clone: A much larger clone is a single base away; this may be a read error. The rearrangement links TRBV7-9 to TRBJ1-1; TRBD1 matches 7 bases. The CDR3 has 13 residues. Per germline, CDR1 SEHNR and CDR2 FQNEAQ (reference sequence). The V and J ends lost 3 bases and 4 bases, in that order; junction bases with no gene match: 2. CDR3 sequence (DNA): TGTGCCAGCAGCTTCGACAGGGTCACTGAAGCTTTCTTT. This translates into CASSFDRVTEAFF.

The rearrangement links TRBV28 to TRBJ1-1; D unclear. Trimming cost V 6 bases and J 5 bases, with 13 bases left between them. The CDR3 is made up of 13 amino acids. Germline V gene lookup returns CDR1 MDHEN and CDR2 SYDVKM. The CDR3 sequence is CASRLGPRTEAFF. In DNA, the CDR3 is TGTGCCAGCAGACTAGGGCCGCGGACTGAAGCTTTCTTT. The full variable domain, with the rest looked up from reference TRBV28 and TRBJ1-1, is DVKVTQSSRYLVKRTGEKVFLECVQDMDHENMFWYRQDPGLGLRLIYFSYDVKMKEKGDIPEGYSVSREKKERFSLILESASTNQTSMYLCASRLGPRTEAFFGQGTRLTVV.

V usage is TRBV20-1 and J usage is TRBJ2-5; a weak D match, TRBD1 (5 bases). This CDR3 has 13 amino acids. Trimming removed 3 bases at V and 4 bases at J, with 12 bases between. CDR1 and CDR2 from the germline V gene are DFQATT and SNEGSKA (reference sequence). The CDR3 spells CSASKQVGETQYF. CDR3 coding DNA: TGCAGTGCTAGTAAACAGGTCGGAGAGACCCAGTACTTC.

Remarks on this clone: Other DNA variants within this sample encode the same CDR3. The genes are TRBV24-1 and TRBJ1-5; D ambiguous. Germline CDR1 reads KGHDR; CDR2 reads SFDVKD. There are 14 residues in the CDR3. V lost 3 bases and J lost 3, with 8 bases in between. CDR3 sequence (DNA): TGTGCCACCAGTGATCGACAACTCAATCAGCCCCAGCATTTT. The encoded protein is CATSDRQLNQPQHF.

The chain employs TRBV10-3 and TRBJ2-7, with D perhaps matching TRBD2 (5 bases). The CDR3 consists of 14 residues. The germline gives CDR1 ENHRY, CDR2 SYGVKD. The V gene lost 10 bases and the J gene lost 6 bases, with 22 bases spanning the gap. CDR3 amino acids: CASYPIPGGSEQYF. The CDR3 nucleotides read TGTGCCAGCTATCCTATCCCAGGCGGGTCCGAGCAGTACTTC.

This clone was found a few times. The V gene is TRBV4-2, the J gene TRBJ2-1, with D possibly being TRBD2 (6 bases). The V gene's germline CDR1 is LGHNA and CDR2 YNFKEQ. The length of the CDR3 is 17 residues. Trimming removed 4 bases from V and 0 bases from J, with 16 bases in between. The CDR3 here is CASSPRSGSDSYNEQFF. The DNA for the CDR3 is TGTGCCAGCAGCCCTCGATCCGGGAGCGACTCCTACAATGAGCAGTTCTTC.

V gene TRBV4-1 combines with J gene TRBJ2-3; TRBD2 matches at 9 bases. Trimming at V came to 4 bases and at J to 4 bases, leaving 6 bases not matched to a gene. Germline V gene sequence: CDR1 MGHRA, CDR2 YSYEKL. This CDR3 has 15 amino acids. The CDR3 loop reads CASSRVAGEPDTQYF. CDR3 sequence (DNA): TGCGCCAGCAGCCGGGTAGCGGGAGAACCAGATACGCAGTATTTT.

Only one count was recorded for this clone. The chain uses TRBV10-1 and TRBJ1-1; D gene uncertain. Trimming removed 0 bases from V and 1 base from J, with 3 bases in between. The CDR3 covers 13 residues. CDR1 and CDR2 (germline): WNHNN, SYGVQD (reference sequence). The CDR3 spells CASSESGNTEAFF. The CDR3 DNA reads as TGCGCCAGCAGTGAGTCCGGGAACACTGAAGCTTTCTTT.

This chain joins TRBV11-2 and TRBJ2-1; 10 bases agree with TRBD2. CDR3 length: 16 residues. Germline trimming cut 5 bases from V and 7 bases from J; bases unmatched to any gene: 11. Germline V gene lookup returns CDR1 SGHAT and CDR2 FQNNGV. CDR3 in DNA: TGTGCCAGCAGCCCCACCTTAGCGGGAGGCAGGAATGAGCAGTTCTTC. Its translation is CASSPTLAGGRNEQFF.

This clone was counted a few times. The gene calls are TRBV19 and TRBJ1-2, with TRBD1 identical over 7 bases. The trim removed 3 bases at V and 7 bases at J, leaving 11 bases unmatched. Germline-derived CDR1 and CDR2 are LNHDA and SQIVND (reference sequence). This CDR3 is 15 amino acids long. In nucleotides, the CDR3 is TGTGCCAGTAGTATTTCGACAGGGCCGATCGGTGGCTACACCTTC. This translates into CASSISTGPIGGYTF.

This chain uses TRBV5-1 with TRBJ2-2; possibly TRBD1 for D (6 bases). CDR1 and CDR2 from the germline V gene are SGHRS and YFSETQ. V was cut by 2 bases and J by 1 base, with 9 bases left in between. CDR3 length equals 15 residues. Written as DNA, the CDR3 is TGCGCCAGCAGCTTTAAGGGGGAGAACACCGGGGAGCTGTTTTTT. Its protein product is CASSFKGENTGELFF.

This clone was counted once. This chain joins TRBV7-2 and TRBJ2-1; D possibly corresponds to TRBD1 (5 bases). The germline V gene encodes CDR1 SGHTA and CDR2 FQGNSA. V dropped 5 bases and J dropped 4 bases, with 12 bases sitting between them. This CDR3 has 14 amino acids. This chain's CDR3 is CASSQGYVYNEQFF. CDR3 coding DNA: TGTGCCAGCAGCCAGGGTTACGTATACAATGAGCAGTTCTTC. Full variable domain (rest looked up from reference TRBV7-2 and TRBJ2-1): GAGVSQSPSNKVTEKGKDVELRCDPISGHTALYWYRQSLGQGLEFLIYFQGNSAPDKSGLPSDRFSAERTGGSVSTLTIQRTQQEDSAVYLCASSQGYVYNEQFFGPGTRLTVL.

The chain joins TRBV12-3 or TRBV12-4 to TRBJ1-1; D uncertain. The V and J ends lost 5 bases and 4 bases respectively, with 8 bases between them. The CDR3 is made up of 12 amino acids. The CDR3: CASSTRGTEAFF. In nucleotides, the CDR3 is TGTGCCAGCAGTACCCGGGGCACTGAAGCTTTCTTT.

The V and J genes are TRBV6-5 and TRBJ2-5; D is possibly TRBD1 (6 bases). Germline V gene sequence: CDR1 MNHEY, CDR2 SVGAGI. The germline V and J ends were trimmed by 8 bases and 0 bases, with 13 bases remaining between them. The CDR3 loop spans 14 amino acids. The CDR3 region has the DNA TGTGCCAGCGGAGCTAACAGGGACCAAGAGACCCAGTACTTC. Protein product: CASGANRDQETQYF.